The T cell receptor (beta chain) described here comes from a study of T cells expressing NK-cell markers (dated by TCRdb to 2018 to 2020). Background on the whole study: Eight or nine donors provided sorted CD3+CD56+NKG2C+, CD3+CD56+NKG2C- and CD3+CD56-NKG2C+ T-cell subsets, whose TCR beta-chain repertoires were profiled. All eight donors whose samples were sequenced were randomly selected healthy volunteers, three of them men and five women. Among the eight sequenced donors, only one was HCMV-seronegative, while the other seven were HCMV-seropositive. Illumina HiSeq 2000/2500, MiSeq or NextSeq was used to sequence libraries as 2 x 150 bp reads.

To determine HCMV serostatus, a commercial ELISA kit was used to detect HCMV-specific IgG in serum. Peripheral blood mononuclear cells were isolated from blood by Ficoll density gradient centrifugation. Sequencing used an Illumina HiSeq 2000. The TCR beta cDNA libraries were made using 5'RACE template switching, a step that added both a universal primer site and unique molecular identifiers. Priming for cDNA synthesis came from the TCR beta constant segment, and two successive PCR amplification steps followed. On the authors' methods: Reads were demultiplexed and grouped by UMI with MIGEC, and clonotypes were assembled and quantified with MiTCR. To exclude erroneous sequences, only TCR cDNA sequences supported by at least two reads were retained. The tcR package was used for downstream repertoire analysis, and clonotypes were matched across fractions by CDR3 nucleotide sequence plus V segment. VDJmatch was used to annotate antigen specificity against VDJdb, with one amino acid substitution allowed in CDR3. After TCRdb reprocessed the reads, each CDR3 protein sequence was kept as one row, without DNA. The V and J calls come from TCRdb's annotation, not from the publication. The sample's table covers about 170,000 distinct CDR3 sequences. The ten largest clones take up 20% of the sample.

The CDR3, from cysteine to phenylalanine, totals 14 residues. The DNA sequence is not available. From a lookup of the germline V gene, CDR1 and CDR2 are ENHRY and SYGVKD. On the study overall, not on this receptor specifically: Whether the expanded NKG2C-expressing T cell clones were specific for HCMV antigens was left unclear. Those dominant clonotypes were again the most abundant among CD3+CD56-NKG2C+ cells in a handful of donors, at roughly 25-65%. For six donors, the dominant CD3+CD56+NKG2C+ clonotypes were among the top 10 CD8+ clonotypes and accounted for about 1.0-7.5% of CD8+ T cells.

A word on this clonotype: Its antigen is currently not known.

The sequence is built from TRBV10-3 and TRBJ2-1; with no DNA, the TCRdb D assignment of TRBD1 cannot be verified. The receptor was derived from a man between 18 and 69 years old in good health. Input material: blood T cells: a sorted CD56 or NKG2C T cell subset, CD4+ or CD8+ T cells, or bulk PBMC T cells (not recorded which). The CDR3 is CAISDLGGRDEQFF.